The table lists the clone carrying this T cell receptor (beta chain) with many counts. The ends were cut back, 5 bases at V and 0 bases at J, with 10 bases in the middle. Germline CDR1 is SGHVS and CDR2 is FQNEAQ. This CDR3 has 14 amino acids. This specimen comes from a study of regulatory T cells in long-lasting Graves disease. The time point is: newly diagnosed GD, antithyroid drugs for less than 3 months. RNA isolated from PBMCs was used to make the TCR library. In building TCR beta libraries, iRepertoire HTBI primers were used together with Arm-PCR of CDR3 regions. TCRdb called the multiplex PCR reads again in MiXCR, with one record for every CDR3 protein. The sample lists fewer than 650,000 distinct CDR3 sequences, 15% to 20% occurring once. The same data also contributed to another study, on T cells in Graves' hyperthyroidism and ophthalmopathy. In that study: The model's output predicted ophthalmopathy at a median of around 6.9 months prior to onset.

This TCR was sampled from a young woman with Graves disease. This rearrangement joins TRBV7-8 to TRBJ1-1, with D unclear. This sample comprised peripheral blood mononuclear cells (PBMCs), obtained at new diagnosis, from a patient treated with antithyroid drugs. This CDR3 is CASSPVSLNTEAFF. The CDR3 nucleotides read TGTGCCAGCAGCCCCGTGAGTCTGAACACTGAAGCTTTCTTT.